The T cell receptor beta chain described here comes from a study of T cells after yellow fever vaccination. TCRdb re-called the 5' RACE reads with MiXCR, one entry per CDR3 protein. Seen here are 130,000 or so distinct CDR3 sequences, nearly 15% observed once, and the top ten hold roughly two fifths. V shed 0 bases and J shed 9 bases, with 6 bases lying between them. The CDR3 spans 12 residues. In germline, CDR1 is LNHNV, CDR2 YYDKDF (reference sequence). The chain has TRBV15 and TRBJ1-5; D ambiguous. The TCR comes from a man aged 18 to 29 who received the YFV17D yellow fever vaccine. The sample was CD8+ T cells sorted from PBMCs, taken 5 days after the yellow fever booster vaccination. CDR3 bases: TGTGCCACCAGCAGAGAAAACGCGCCCCAGCATTTT. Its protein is CATSRENAPQHF. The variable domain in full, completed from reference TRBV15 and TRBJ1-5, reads DAMVIQNPRYQVTQFGKPVTLSCSQTLNHNVMYWYQQKSSQAPKLLFHYYDKDFNNEADTPDNFQSRRPNTSFCFLDIRSPGLGDTAMYLCATSRENAPQHFGDGTRLSIL.